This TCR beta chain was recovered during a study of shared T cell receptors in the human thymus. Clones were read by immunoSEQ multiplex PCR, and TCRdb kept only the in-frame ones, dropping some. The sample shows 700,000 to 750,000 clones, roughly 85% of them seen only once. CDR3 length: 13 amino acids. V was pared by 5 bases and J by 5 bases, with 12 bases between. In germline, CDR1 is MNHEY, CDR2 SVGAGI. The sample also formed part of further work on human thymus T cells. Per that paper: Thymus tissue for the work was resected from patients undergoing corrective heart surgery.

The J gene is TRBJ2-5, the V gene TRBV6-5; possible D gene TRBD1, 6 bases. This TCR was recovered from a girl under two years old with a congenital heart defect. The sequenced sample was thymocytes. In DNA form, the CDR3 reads TGTGCCAGCAGTAGACAGGTCCGTGAGACCCAGTACTTC. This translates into CASSRQVRETQYF.